What follows is one T cell receptor beta chain and its context. Libraries were prepared by immunoSEQ multiplex PCR; TCRdb keeps only in-frame clonotypes and omits some of them. This table has about 57,000 clones, roughly 82% appearing once. The CDR3 length is 16 residues. The J segment lost 5 bases and the V segment lost 1 base, leaving 5 bases of the junction unmatched. In germline, CDR1 is LGHNA, CDR2 YSLEER. These data belong to a study of blood T cell repertoires in COVID-19. This rearrangement joins TRBV4-3 to TRBJ2-4, with 10 bases identical to TRBD2. The sequenced sample consisted of peripheral blood. This clonotype was obtained from a woman aged 55-75 years with acute or convalescent COVID-19. The CDR3 DNA follows: TGCGCCAGCAGCCAAGGGGCTAGCGGGGGAGAAAACATTCAGTACTTC. Amino acid sequence: CASSQGASGGENIQYF.